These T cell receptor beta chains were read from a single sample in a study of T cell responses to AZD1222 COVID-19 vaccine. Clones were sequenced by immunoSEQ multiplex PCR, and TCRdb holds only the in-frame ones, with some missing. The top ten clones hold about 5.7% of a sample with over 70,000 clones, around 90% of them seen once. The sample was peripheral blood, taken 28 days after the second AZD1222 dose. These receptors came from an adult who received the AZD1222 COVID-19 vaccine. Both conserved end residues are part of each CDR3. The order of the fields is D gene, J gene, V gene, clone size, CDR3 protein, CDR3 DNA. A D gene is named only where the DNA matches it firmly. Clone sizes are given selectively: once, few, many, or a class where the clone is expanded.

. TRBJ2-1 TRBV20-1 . CSASRGNSYNEQFF TGCAGTGCTAGTAGGGGGAACTCCTACAATGAGCAGTTCTTC
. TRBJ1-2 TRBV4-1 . CASSQEYRGGNYGYTF TGCGCCAGCAGCCAAGAGTACCGCGGCGGTAACTATGGCTACACCTTC
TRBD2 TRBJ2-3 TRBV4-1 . CASSQDPRLAGYTDTQYF TGCGCCAGCAGCCAAGACCCCCGGCTAGCGGGGTACACAGATACGCAGTATTTT
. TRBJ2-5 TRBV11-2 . CASSLVRVTQETQYF TGTGCCAGCAGCTTAGTTCGGGTCACCCAAGAGACCCAGTACTTC
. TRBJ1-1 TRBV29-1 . CSVRALGTEAFF TGCAGCGTCAGGGCCCTTGGGACTGAAGCTTTCTTT
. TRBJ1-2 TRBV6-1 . CASSENRGPSNYGYTF TGTGCCAGCAGTGAAAATCGAGGCCCCTCGAACTATGGCTACACCTTC
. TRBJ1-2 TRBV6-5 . CASSAGYYGYTF TGTGCCAGCAGCGCAGGGTACTATGGCTACACCTTC
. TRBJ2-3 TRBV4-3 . CASSQDLGTDTQYF TGCGCCAGCAGCCAAGATTTAGGCACAGATACGCAGTATTTT
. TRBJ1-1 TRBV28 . CASSLSGAFVTEAFF TGTGCCAGCAGTTTATCCGGGGCGTTCGTCACTGAAGCTTTCTTT
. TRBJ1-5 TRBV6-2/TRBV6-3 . CASSYRSNQPRHF TGTGCCAGCAGTTACCGGTCCAATCAGCCCCGGCATTTT
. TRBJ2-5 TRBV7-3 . CASSLTLIETQYF TGTGCCAGCAGCTTAACGTTAATCGAGACCCAGTACTTC
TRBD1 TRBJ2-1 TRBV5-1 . CASSSTGTGNRFF TGCGCCAGCAGCTCCACCGGGACAGGGAATCGGTTCTTC
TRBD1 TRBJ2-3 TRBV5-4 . CASSTGTGRADTQYF TGTGCCAGCAGCACCGGGACAGGGCGCGCAGATACGCAGTATTTT
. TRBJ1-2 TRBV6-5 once CASSYSGTTNGYTF TGTGCCAGCAGTTACTCAGGGACAACTAATGGCTACACCTTC
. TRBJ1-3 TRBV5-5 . CASSSDTSGNTIYF TGTGCCAGCAGCTCGGACACCTCTGGAAACACCATATATTTT
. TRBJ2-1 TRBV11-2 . CASSFLSSYNEQFF TGTGCCAGCAGCTTCTTGAGCTCCTACAATGAGCAGTTCTTC
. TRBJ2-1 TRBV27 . CASSYWSGNEQFF TGTGCCAGCAGTTATTGGTCTGGCAATGAGCAGTTCTTC
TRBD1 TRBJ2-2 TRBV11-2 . CASSLVRGLYAGELFF TGTGCCAGCAGCTTAGTTAGGGGGCTCTACGCCGGGGAGCTGTTTTTT
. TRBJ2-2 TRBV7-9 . CASSLGSLPRELFF TGTGCCAGCAGCTTAGGAAGCTTGCCCCGGGAGCTGTTTTTT
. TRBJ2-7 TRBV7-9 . CASSFGSSYEQYF TGTGCCAGCAGCTTCGGGAGCTCCTACGAGCAGTACTTC
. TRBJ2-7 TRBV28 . CASSLNFGVQHRGEQYF TGTGCCAGCAGTTTAAATTTCGGGGTGCAACACCGGGGGGAGCAGTACTTC
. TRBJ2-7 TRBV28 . CATTPSLLTGLYEQYF TGTGCCACCACACCGTCACTCTTAACGGGGTTGTACGAGCAGTACTTC
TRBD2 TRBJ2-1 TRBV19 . CASRVAGDYNEQFF TGTGCCAGTAGGGTAGCGGGGGACTACAATGAGCAGTTCTTC
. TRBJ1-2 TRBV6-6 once CASMAGDYGYTF TGTGCCAGTATGGCCGGGGACTATGGCTACACCTTC
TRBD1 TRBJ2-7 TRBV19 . CASSIAPTGGPYEQYF TGTGCCAGTAGTATAGCTCCGACAGGGGGTCCCTACGAGCAGTACTTC
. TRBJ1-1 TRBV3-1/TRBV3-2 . CASTPDRNTEAFF TGTGCCAGCACCCCAGACAGGAACACTGAAGCTTTCTTT
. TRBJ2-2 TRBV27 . CASSLISSGELFF TGTGCCAGCAGTTTAATTAGCTCCGGGGAGCTGTTTTTT
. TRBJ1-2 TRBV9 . CASSVDGGSDGYTF TGTGCCAGCAGCGTAGATGGGGGTTCGGATGGCTACACCTTC
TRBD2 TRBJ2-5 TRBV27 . CASNPGGLTHTTQETQYF TGTGCCAGCAACCCGGGGGGACTGACCCATACGACCCAAGAGACCCAGTACTTC
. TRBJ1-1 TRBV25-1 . CASSAVREANTEAFF TGTGCCAGCAGTGCAGTTCGGGAGGCGAACACTGAAGCTTTCTTT
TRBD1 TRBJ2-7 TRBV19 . CASATTGQGVYEQYF TGTGCCAGCGCGACGACCGGACAGGGGGTGTACGAGCAGTACTTC
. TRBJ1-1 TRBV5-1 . CASSPGQPNTEAFF TGCGCCAGCAGCCCCGGACAGCCGAACACTGAAGCTTTCTTT
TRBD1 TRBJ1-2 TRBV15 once CATSRDKEGQGRYGYTF TGTGCCACCAGCAGAGATAAAGAGGGACAGGGGCGCTATGGCTACACCTTC
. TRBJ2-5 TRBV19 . CASSVPGPGQETQYF TGTGCCAGTAGTGTACCGGGGCCGGGGCAAGAGACCCAGTACTTC
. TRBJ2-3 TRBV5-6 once CASNRQGNADTQYF TGTGCCAGCAATCGTCAGGGGAACGCAGATACGCAGTATTTT
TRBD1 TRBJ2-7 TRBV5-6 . CASSSTPDRESYEQYF TGTGCCAGCAGTTCCACCCCGGACAGGGAGTCCTACGAGCAGTACTTC
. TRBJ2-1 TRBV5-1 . CASSFVTAAYQDDNEQFF TGCGCCAGCAGCTTCGTAACAGCGGCATACCAAGACGACAATGAGCAGTTCTTC
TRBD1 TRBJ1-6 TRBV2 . CASSLDRAGTPLHF TGTGCCAGCAGTTTGGACAGGGCGGGGACACCCCTCCACTTT
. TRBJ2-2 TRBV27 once CASSLNQGTGELFF TGTGCCAGCAGTTTAAACCAGGGAACGGGGGAGCTGTTTTTT
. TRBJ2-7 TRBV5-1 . CASSPGSYSYEQYF TGCGCCAGCAGCCCCGGTTCCTACTCCTACGAGCAGTACTTC
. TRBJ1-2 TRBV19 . CANEGERRQGHGYTF TGTGCCAATGAAGGAGAAAGGCGGCAGGGTCATGGCTACACCTTC
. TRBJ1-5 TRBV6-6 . CASSPTGEGRGNQPQHF TGTGCCAGCAGTCCAACGGGGGAAGGGAGGGGCAATCAGCCCCAGCATTTT
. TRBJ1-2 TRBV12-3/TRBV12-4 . CASSRTQEGYTF TGTGCCAGCAGCCGGACCCAGGAAGGCTACACCTTC
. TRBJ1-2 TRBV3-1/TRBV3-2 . CALEYRIYGYTF TGTGCCTTGGAGTACAGGATCTATGGCTACACCTTC
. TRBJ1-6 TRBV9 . CASAAGSASYNSPLHF TGTGCCAGCGCTGCTGGGTCGGCCTCCTATAATTCACCCCTCCACTTT
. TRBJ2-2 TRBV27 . CASNLGRELFF TGTGCCAGCAACTTAGGGAGGGAGCTGTTTTTT
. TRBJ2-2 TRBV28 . CASSLFKGFRELFF TGTGCCAGCAGTTTATTCAAGGGGTTCAGGGAGCTGTTTTTT
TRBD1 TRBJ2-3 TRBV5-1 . CASSPTGGDTQYF TGCGCCAGCAGCCCCACAGGGGGAGATACGCAGTATTTT